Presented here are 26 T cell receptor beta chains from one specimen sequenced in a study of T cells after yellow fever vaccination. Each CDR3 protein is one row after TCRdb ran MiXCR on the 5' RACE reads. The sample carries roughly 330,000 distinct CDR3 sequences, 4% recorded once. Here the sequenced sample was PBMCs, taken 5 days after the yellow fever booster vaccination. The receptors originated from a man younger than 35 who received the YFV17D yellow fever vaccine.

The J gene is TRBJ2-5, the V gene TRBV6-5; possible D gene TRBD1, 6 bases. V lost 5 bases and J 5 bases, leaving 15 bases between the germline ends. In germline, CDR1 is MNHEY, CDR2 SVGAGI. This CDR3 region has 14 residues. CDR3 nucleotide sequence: TGTGCCAGCAGTAAAGGACAGATCTGGGAGACCCAGTACTTC. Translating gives CASSKGQIWETQYF.

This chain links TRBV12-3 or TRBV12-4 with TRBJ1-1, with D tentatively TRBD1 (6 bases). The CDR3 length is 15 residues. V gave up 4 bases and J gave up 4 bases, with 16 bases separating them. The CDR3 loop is CASSWNRESVTEAFF. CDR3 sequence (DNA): TGTGCCAGCAGTTGGAACAGGGAGAGCGTCACTGAAGCTTTCTTT.

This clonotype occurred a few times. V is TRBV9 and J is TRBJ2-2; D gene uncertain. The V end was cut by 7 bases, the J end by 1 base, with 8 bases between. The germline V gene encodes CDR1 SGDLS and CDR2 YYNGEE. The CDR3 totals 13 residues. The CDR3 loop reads CASRAENTGELFF. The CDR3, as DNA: TGTGCCAGCCGGGCCGAGAACACCGGGGAGCTGTTTTTT. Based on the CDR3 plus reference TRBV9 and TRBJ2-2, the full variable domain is DSGVTQTPKHLITATGQRVTLRCSPRSGDLSVYWYQQSLDQGLQFLIQYYNGEERAKGNILERFSAQQFPDLHSELNLSSLELGDSALYFCASRAENTGELFFGEGSRLTVL.

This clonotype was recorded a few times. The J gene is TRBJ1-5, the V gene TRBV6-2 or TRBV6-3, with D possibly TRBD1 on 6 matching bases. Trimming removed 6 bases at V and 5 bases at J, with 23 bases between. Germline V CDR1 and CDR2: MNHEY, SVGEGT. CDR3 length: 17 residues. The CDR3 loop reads CASSPGGAGKTDQPQHF. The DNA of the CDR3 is TGTGCCAGCAGCCCGGGGGGGGCAGGCAAAACAGATCAGCCCCAGCATTTT.

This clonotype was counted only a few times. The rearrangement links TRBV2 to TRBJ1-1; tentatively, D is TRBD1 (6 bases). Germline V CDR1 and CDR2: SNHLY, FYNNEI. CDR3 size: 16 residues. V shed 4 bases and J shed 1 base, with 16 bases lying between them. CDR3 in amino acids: CASSGPQGGPNTEAFF. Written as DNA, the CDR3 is TGTGCCAGCAGTGGCCCACAGGGAGGACCGAACACTGAAGCTTTCTTT.

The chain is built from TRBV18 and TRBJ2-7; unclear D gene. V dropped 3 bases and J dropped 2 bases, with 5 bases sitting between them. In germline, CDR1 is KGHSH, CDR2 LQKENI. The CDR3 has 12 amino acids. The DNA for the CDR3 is TGTGCCAGCTCACCGCCCACCTACGAGCAGTACTTC. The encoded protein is CASSPPTYEQYF.

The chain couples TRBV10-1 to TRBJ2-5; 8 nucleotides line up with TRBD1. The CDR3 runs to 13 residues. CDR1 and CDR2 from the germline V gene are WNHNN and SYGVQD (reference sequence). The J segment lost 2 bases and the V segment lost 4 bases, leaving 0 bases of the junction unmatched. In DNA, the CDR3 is TGCGCCAGCAGTGGGACAGGGCAAGAGACCCAGTACTTC. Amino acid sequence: CASSGTGQETQYF.

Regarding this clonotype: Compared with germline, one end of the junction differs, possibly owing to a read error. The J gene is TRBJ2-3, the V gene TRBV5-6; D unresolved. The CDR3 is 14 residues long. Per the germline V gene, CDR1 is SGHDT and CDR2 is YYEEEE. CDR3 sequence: CASRLGSGTDTQYF. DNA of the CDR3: TGTGCCAGCAGGTTGGGGTCGGGCACAGATACGCAGTATTTT. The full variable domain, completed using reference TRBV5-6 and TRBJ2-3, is DAGVTQSPTHLIKTRGQQVTLRCSPKSGHDTVSWYQQALGQGPQFIFQYYEEEERQRGNFPDRFSGHQFPNYSSELNVNALLLGDSALYLCASRLGSGTDTQYFGPGTRLTVL.

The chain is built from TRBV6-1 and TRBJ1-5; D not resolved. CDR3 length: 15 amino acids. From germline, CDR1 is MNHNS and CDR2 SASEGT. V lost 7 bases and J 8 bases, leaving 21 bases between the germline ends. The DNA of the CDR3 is TGTGCCAGCATCGCATCAGGTCACCCCTTGGAGCCCCAGCATTTT. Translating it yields CASIASGHPLEPQHF.

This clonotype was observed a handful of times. The CDR3 sequence is CASSLGLWMETQYF. CDR3 bases: TGCGCCAGCAGCTTGGGTTTATGGATGGAGACCCAGTACTTC. The V call is TRBV5-1, the J call TRBJ2-5, with D hard to call. CDR3 length: 14 amino acids. CDR1 is SGHRS and CDR2 is YFSETQ in the germline V gene. V was pared by 0 bases and J by 5 bases, with 11 bases between. Combining the CDR3 with reference TRBV5-1 and TRBJ2-5 gives the whole variable domain KAGVTQTPRYLIKTRGQQVTLSCSPISGHRSVSWYQQTPGQGLQFLFEYFSETQRNKGNFPGRFSGRQFSNSRSEMNVSTLELGDSALYLCASSLGLWMETQYFGPGTRLLVL.

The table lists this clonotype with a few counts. CDR3 residues: CASSQDEAPLHF. The CDR3 nucleotides read TGTGCCAGCAGCCAAGATGAAGCACCCCTCCACTTT. The V call is TRBV3-1, the J call TRBJ1-6; D ambiguous. The V end lost 0 bases, the J end lost 11 bases, and 5 bases lay between the germline ends. CDR3 length: 12 amino acids. Germline loops: CDR1 LGHDT, CDR2 YNNKEL (reference sequence).

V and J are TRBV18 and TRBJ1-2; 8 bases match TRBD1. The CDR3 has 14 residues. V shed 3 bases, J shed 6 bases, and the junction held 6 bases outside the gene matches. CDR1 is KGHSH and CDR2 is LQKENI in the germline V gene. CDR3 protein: CASSPGTGENGYTF. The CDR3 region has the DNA TGTGCCAGCTCACCGGGGACAGGCGAAAATGGCTACACCTTC.

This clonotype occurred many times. As DNA, the CDR3 is TGCGCCAGCAGTGCTACAGGGAATTCACCCCTCCACTTT. Residues: CASSATGNSPLHF. The V gene is TRBV10-2, the J gene TRBJ1-6, with D perhaps matching TRBD1 (6 bases). Trimming cost V 4 bases and J 7 bases, with 8 bases left between them. Germline V gene sequence: CDR1 WSHSY, CDR2 SAAADI. The CDR3 runs 13 residues.

The CDR3 coding sequence is TGTGCCAGCAGCTTAGGGACCGAAACCGGGGAGCTGTTTTTT. Translation: CASSLGTETGELFF. The chain has TRBV7-3 and TRBJ2-2; D is possibly TRBD1 or TRBD2 (5 bases each). The V gene lost 2 bases and the J gene lost 5 bases, with 9 bases spanning the gap. This CDR3 is built from 14 residues. CDR1 SGHTA and CDR2 FQGTGA come from the germline V gene.

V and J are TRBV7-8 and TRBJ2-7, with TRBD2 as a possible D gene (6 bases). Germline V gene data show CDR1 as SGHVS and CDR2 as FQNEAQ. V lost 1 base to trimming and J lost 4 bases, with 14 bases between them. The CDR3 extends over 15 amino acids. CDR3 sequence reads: CASSLDSGTGYEQYV. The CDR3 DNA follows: TGTGCCAGCAGCTTAGATTCAGGGACTGGGTACGAGCAGTACGTC.

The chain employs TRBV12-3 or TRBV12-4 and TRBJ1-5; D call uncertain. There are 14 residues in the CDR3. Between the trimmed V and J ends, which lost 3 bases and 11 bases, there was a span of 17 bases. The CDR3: CASSFGVGVTAQHF. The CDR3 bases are TGTGCCAGCAGTTTCGGTGTTGGAGTTACGGCCCAGCATTTT.

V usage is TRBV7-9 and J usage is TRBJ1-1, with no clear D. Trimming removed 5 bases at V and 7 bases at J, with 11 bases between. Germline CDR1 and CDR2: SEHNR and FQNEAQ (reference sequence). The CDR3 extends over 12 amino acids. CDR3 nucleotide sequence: TGTGCCAGCAGCCGGAGTCAAGTTGAAGCTTTCTTT. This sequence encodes CASSRSQVEAFF.

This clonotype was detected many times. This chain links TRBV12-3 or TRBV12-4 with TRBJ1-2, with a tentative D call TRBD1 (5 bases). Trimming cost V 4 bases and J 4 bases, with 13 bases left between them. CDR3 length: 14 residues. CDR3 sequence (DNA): TGTGCCAGCAGTTCGATCCACGGGGCCTATGGCTACACCTTC. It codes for CASSSIHGAYGYTF.

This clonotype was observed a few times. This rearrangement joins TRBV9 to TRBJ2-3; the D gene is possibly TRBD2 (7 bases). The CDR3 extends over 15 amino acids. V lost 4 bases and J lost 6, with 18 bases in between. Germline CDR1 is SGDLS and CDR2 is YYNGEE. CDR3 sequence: CASSSLGGPADTQYF. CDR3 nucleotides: TGTGCCAGCAGCTCCTTGGGGGGGCCGGCGGATACGCAGTATTTT.

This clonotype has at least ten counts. The CDR3 spells CASSFEGEERAFF. Here the CDR3 DNA reads TGTGCCAGCAGCTTTGAGGGGGAGGAGCGGGCTTTCTTT. The chain has TRBV7-9 and TRBJ1-1, with D tentatively TRBD1 (6 bases). V lost 3 bases, J lost 11 bases, and 16 bases lay in between. The CDR3 is 13 residues long. Germline V CDR1 and CDR2: SEHNR, FQNEAQ (reference sequence).

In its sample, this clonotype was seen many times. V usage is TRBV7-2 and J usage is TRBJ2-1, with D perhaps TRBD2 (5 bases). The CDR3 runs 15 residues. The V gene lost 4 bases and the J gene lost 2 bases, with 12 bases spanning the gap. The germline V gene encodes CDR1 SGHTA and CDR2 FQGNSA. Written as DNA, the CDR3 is TGTGCCAGCAGCTACGACTACCGGACCTACAATGAGCAGTTCTTC. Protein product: CASSYDYRTYNEQFF. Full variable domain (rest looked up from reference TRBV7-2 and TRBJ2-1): GAGVSQSPSNKVTEKGKDVELRCDPISGHTALYWYRQSLGQGLEFLIYFQGNSAPDKSGLPSDRFSAERTGGSVSTLTIQRTQQEDSAVYLCASSYDYRTYNEQFFGPGTRLTVL.

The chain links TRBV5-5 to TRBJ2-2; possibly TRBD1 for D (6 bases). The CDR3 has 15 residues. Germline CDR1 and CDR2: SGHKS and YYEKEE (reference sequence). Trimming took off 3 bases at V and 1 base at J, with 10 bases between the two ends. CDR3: CASSSRDKNTGELFF. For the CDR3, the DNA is TGTGCCAGCAGCTCCCGGGACAAGAACACCGGGGAGCTGTTTTTT.

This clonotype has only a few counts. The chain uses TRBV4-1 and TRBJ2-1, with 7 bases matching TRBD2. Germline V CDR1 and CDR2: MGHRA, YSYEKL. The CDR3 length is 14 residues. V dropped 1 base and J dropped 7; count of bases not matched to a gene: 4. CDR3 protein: CASSQAGGWNEQFF. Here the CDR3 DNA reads TGCGCCAGCAGCCAAGCGGGAGGATGGAATGAGCAGTTCTTC.

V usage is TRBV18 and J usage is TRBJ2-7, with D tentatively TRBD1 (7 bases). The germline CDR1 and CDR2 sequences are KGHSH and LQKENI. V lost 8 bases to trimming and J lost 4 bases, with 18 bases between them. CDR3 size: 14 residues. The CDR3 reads CASLGGGGPYEQYF. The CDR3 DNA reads TGTGCCAGCCTCGGAGGGGGCGGCCCGTACGAGCAGTACTTC. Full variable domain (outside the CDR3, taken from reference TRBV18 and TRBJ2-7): NAGVMQNPRHLVRRRGQEARLRCSPMKGHSHVYWYRQLPEEGLKFMVYLQKENIIDESGMPKERFSAEFPKEGPSILRIQQVVRGDSAAYFCASLGGGGPYEQYFGPGTRLTVT.

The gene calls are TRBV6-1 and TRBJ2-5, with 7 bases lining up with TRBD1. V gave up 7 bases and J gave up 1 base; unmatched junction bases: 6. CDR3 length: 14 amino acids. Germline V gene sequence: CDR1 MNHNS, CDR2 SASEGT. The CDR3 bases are TGTGCCAGCACAAGGACAGGAACCCAAGAGACCCAGTACTTC. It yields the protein CASTRTGTQETQYF.

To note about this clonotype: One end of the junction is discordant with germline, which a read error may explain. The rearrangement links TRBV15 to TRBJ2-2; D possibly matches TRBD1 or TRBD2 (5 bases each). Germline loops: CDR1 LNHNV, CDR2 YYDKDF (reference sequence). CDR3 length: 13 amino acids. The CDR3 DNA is TGTGCCACCAGCGGGGCGGAACACCGGGGAGCTGTTTTT. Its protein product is CATSGAEHRGAVF.